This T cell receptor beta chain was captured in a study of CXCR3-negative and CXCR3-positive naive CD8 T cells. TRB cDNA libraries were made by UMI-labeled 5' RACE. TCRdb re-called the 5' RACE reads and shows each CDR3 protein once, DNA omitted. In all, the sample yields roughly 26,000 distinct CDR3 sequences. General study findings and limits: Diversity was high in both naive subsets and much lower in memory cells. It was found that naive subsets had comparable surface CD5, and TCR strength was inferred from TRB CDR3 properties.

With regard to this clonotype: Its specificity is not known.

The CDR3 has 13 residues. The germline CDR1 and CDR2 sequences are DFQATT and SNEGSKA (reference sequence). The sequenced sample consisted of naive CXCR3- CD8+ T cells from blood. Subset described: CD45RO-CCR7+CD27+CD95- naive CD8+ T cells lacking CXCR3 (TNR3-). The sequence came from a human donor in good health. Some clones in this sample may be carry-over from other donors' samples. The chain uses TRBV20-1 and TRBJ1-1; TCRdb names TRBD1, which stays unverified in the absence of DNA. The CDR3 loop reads CSLKRVADTEAFF.